The 32 T cell receptor beta chains given below trace back to one sample, sequenced in a study of blood T cell repertoires in COVID-19. Profiled with immunoSEQ multiplex PCR; TCRdb holds only in-frame clones, not every one. This sample has tens of thousands of clones; more than 85% occur once, and the top ten carry 5.5% to 7%. Sequencing was done on a sample of peripheral blood. The receptor source for this set is a woman older than 75 with acute or convalescent COVID-19.

The V and J genes are TRBV5-4 and TRBJ1-1, with TRBD1 identical over 7 bases. The CDR3 is 14 residues long. CDR1 is SGHNT, CDR2 YYREEE, per germline (reference sequence). The junction had 1 base not matched to a gene; V was cut back by 0 bases and J by 2 bases. The CDR3 protein is CASSLGGGNTEAFF. The CDR3 coding sequence is TGTGCCAGCAGCTTGGGAGGGGGCAACACTGAAGCTTTCTTT.

Only one count was recorded for this clone. Relative to the germline gene, one junction end is altered; a read error may explain this. V usage is TRBV5-8 and J usage is TRBJ2-1; D might be TRBD2 (5 bases). The CDR3 extends over 14 amino acids. Germline lookup yields CDR1 SGHTS and CDR2 YDEGEE. The DNA for the CDR3 is TGTGCCGGCAGCTGGGAACTAGCCTACAATGAGCAGTTCTTC. Its protein is CAGSWELAYNEQFF.

The V gene is TRBV4-3, the J gene TRBJ1-1; possibly TRBD1 for D (6 bases). This CDR3 comprises 15 residues. V dropped 0 bases and J dropped 2 bases, with 10 bases sitting between them. Germline V gene sequence: CDR1 LGHNA, CDR2 YSLEER. The CDR3 is CASSQDTGYNTEAFF. CDR3 nucleotides: TGCGCCAGCAGCCAAGATACAGGGTATAACACTGAAGCTTTCTTT.

This chain links TRBV3-1 (or the pseudogene TRBV3-2) with TRBJ2-7, with TRBD1 as a possible D gene (5 bases). The CDR3 is made up of 16 amino acids. The germline CDR1 and CDR2 sequences are LGHDT and YNNKEL (reference sequence). V shed 0 bases and J shed 0 bases, with 12 bases lying between them. CDR3 DNA: TGTGCCAGCAGCCAAGAATGGACATCCAGCTCCTACGAGCAGTACTTC. This sequence encodes CASSQEWTSSSYEQYF.

The chain has TRBV5-1 and TRBJ2-7; 8 bases align to TRBD1. The CDR3 sequence is 15 residues long. Per germline, CDR1 SGHRS and CDR2 YFSETQ. Unmatched junction bases numbered 8, after V lost 4 bases and J lost 2 bases. DNA of the CDR3: TGCGCCAGCAGCCCGAGGGACAGGTCGACCTACGAGCAGTACTTC. This gives the protein CASSPRDRSTYEQYF.

This chain joins TRBV6-6 and TRBJ1-6; 7 bases match TRBD1. The CDR3 is made up of 16 amino acids. CDR1 MNHNY and CDR2 SVGAGI come from the germline V gene (reference sequence). V shed 2 bases and J 6 bases; nucleotides not matched to a gene: 7. As DNA, the CDR3 is TGTGCCAGCAGTTACGGGACAGCGCAAACTAATTCACCCCTCCACTTT. This translates into CASSYGTAQTNSPLHF.

The V call is TRBV11-2, the J call TRBJ1-1, with D perhaps matching TRBD1 (6 bases). Between the trimmed V and J ends, which lost 4 bases and 5 bases, there was a span of 14 bases. The length of the CDR3 is 14 residues. Germline-derived CDR1 and CDR2 are SGHAT and FQNNGV. The CDR3 here is CASSSNRARTEAFF. Written as DNA, the CDR3 is TGTGCCAGCAGCTCAAACAGGGCAAGAACTGAAGCTTTCTTT.

CDR3 in amino acids: CASSINRAGGYTF. The CDR3 nucleotides read TGTGCCAGTAGTATTAACAGGGCTGGAGGCTACACCTTC. V and J are TRBV19 and TRBJ1-2; tentative D call: TRBD1 (6 bases). CDR1 LNHDA and CDR2 SQIVND come from the germline V gene (reference sequence). The V end lost 3 bases, the J end lost 8 bases, and 13 bases lay between the germline ends. The CDR3 sequence is 13 residues long.

The CDR3 spells CASSAGQGASNQPQHF. The CDR3 DNA reads as TGTGCCAGCAGTGCGGGACAGGGGGCGAGCAATCAGCCCCAGCATTTT. The chain recombines TRBV2 with TRBJ1-5, with 12 bases aligning to TRBD1. After removal of 4 bases from V and 1 base from J, the junction contained 2 bases not matched to a gene. The CDR3 spans 16 residues. Per the germline V gene, CDR1 is SNHLY and CDR2 is FYNNEI.

This rearrangement joins TRBV30 to TRBJ1-3; D ambiguous. From germline, CDR1 is GTSNPN and CDR2 SVGIG (reference sequence). Trimming took off 2 bases at V and 3 bases at J, with 11 bases between the two ends. CDR3 length equals 14 residues. Here the CDR3 reads CAWSPTSGGNTIYF. The CDR3, as DNA: TGTGCCTGGAGTCCCACGTCGGGTGGAAACACCATATATTTT.

This chain joins TRBV30 and TRBJ1-2; 7 bases agree with TRBD1. V trimming: 4 bases; J trimming: 6 bases; junction bases outside the gene matches: 11. Germline lookup yields CDR1 GTSNPN and CDR2 SVGIG (reference sequence). This CDR3 is 14 amino acids long. This CDR3 reads CAWITITTGNGYTF. CDR3 coding DNA: TGTGCCTGGATTACTATAACGACAGGGAATGGCTACACCTTC.

V is TRBV7-2 and J is TRBJ2-3; D is perhaps TRBD1 (5 bases). The germline CDR1 and CDR2 sequences are SGHTA and FQGNSA. The CDR3 contains 14 residues. Between the trimmed V and J ends, which lost 10 bases and 1 base, there was a span of 15 bases. This CDR3 is CATKQEGGTDTQYF. The CDR3 DNA reads TGTGCCACCAAACAGGAAGGTGGCACAGATACGCAGTATTTT. The whole variable domain, remainder taken from reference TRBV7-2 and TRBJ2-3, is GAGVSQSPSNKVTEKGKDVELRCDPISGHTALYWYRQSLGQGLEFLIYFQGNSAPDKSGLPSDRFSAERTGGSVSTLTIQRTQQEDSAVYLCATKQEGGTDTQYFGPGTRLTVL.

The sample holds one count of this clone. V and J are TRBV6-1 and TRBJ2-1; D unresolved. Trimming took off 1 base at V and 0 bases at J, with 10 bases between the two ends. The CDR3 has 16 amino acids. Germline CDR1 and CDR2: MNHNS and SASEGT. CDR3 region: CASSEDVRRSYNEQFF. CDR3 coding DNA: TGTGCCAGCAGTGAAGATGTCAGGCGCTCCTACAATGAGCAGTTCTTC.

This chain joins TRBV19 and TRBJ1-4; D ambiguous. Per germline, CDR1 LNHDA and CDR2 SQIVND (reference sequence). This CDR3 is 15 amino acids long. V shed 0 bases and J shed 8 bases, with 13 bases lying between them. CDR3 DNA: TGTGCCAGTAGTATAGATTCCCGGGTTGGAGAAAAACTGTTTTTT. It translates to CASSIDSRVGEKLFF.

The gene calls are TRBV6-5 and TRBJ1-2; TRBD1 matches 7 bases. The CDR3 loop spans 15 amino acids. The germline V gene has CDR1 MNHEY and CDR2 SVGAGI. J lost 7 bases, V lost 2 bases, and 10 bases had no gene match. The CDR3 nucleotides read TGTGCCAGCAGTTACACCCTTCCCGGGACAGTTGGCTACACCTTC. Protein product: CASSYTLPGTVGYTF.

This clone was found a few times. The chain uses TRBV9 and TRBJ2-1; 11 positions agree with TRBD2. The V gene's germline CDR1 is SGDLS and CDR2 YYNGEE. CDR3 size: 15 residues. The junction had 4 bases not matched to a gene; V was cut back by 2 bases and J by 6 bases. The CDR3 region is CASSVSGGAVNEQFF. CDR3 coding DNA: TGTGCCAGCAGCGTTAGCGGGGGGGCCGTCAATGAGCAGTTCTTC.

The V gene is TRBV5-5, the J gene TRBJ2-1; D gene unclear. Germline lookup yields CDR1 SGHKS and CDR2 YYEKEE (reference sequence). CDR3 length: 11 residues. V dropped 1 base and J dropped 9 bases, with 5 bases sitting between them. The CDR3 DNA reads as TGTGCCAGCAGCTTGAATCGTGAGCAGTTCTTC. This sequence encodes CASSLNREQFF.

This chain connects TRBV18 to TRBJ1-1, with 9 bases identical to TRBD1. V shed 6 bases, J shed 0 bases, and the junction held 5 bases outside the gene matches. The CDR3 extends over 15 amino acids. Germline V CDR1 and CDR2: KGHSH, LQKENI. CDR3 residues: CASSYGQGLNTEAFF. The CDR3 nucleotides read TGTGCCAGCTCGTACGGACAGGGGCTGAACACTGAAGCTTTCTTT.

The genes are TRBV6-5 and TRBJ1-5; D gene ambiguous. V was pared by 6 bases and J by 2 bases, with 14 bases between. The CDR3 length is 15 residues. The germline V gene has CDR1 MNHEY and CDR2 SVGAGI. The CDR3: CASSPAGKGNQPQHF. The CDR3 coding sequence is TGTGCCAGCAGCCCGGCGGGGAAGGGCAATCAGCCCCAGCATTTT.

The genes are TRBV6-5 and TRBJ2-6; D uncertain. CDR1 and CDR2 (germline): MNHEY, SVGAGI. This CDR3 is 13 amino acids long. Trimming shortened V by 6 bases and J by 1 base, and 4 bases separated the two germline ends. In DNA form, the CDR3 reads TGTGCCAGCAGCCTATCTGGGGCCAACGTCCTGACTTTC. It codes for CASSLSGANVLTF.

V and J are TRBV7-2 and TRBJ1-5; 9 bases are a match to TRBD1. From germline, CDR1 is SGHTA and CDR2 FQGNSA. V dropped 1 base and J dropped 4; count of bases not matched to a gene: 5. The CDR3 consists of 16 residues. This CDR3 reads CASSLVGTGYNQPQHF. As DNA, the CDR3 is TGTGCCAGCAGCTTAGTTGGGACAGGGTATAATCAGCCCCAGCATTTT.

As to this clone: The junction shows a germline mismatch at one end, possibly a read error. The chain recombines TRBV3-1 (or the pseudogene TRBV3-2) with TRBJ1-1, with 9 bases fitting TRBD1. This CDR3 has 14 amino acids. Germline V CDR1 and CDR2: LGHDT, YNNKEL (reference sequence). CDR3 nucleotide sequence: TGTGCCAGCAGCCAAGTCCTACAGGGGGCCCACTTAGAGTTT. Protein sequence: CASSQVLQGAHLEF.

This chain links TRBV12-3 or TRBV12-4 with TRBJ1-1; D perhaps matches TRBD1 (6 bases). V was cut by 5 bases and J by 8 bases, with 12 bases left in between. This CDR3 contains 12 residues. The CDR3 is CASSDWTAEAFF. The CDR3 DNA sequence: TGTGCCAGCAGTGACTGGACAGCCGAAGCTTTCTTT.

This sequence joins TRBV3-1 (or the pseudogene TRBV3-2) and TRBJ2-5; 9 positions agree with TRBD2. Germline trimming cut 5 bases from V and 5 bases from J; bases unmatched to any gene: 6. Germline CDR1 LGHDT, CDR2 YNNKEL (reference sequence). The CDR3 loop spans 14 amino acids. CDR3 DNA: TGTGCCAGCAGCGAACGCGGGGGGGCGGAGACCCAGTACTTC. The encoded protein is CASSERGGAETQYF.

The chain links TRBV11-1 to TRBJ1-1; no definite D call. Trimming left V 3 bases short and J 5 bases short, with 19 bases between. The CDR3 totals 16 residues. Germline lookup yields CDR1 SGHAT and CDR2 FQDESV (reference sequence). CDR3 coding DNA: TGTGCCAGCAGCTTGGGAGCATCATCGGCTGGGACTGAAGCTTTCTTT. Protein: CASSLGASSAGTEAFF.

This chain uses TRBV2 with TRBJ1-4; unclear D gene. Trimming left V 5 bases short and J 0 bases short, with 7 bases between. The germline V gene encodes CDR1 SNHLY and CDR2 FYNNEI. The CDR3 has 14 amino acids. CDR3 sequence reads: CASSPVATNEKLFF. DNA of the CDR3: TGTGCCAGCAGTCCCGTCGCAACTAATGAAAAACTGTTTTTT.

The rearrangement links TRBV30 to TRBJ2-1; maybe TRBD1 (5 bases). V was pared by 0 bases and J by 10 bases, with 19 bases between. Germline V gene data show CDR1 as GTSNPN and CDR2 as SVGIG (reference sequence). The CDR3 is made up of 15 amino acids. The CDR3, as DNA: TGTGCCTGGAGTGTGGGGCCACTTAGAATGGGGGAGCAGTTCTTC. Translated: CAWSVGPLRMGEQFF. Combining the CDR3 with reference TRBV30 and TRBJ2-1 gives the whole variable domain SQTIHQWPATLVQPVGSPLSLECTVEGTSNPNLYWYRQAAGRGLQLLFYSVGIGQISSEVPQNLSASRPQDRQFILSSKKLLLSDSGFYLCAWSVGPLRMGEQFFGPGTRLTVL.

The V and J genes are TRBV5-1 and TRBJ2-7, with 10 bases matching TRBD1. Germline trimming cut 0 bases from V and 4 bases from J; bases unmatched to any gene: 4. The germline V gene has CDR1 SGHRS and CDR2 YFSETQ. The CDR3 contains 15 residues. Here the CDR3 DNA reads TGCGCCAGCAGCTTGGCGCCGGGACAGGGGTACGAGCAGTACTTC. The encoded protein is CASSLAPGQGYEQYF.

This rearrangement joins TRBV9 to TRBJ1-1; D not resolved. V lost 4 bases and J 1 base, leaving 8 bases between the germline ends. The CDR3 loop spans 13 amino acids. Germline values: CDR1 SGDLS, CDR2 YYNGEE. The CDR3 protein is CASSLAGNTEAFF. In DNA, the CDR3 is TGTGCCAGCAGCTTGGCGGGGAACACTGAAGCTTTCTTT.

The chain has TRBV6-2 or TRBV6-3 and TRBJ1-3, with TRBD1 identical over 7 bases. This CDR3 has 16 amino acids. From germline, CDR1 is MNHEY and CDR2 SVGEGT. After removal of 2 bases from V and 0 bases from J, the junction contained 4 bases not matched to a gene. CDR3 amino acids: CASSYDRASSGNTIYF. The CDR3 DNA follows: TGTGCCAGCAGTTACGACAGGGCGAGCTCTGGAAACACCATATATTTT.

The J gene is TRBJ2-3, the V gene TRBV7-9; TRBD2 agrees at 13 bases. This CDR3 has 17 amino acids. Trimming cost V 0 bases and J 6 bases; bases outside gene matches: 6. Germline V gene sequence: CDR1 SEHNR, CDR2 FQNEAQ (reference sequence). The CDR3 is CASSLAYGTSGVDTQYF. The CDR3 coding sequence is TGTGCCAGCAGCTTAGCTTACGGGACTAGCGGGGTGGATACGCAGTATTTT.

This clone was picked up a small number of times. The chain employs TRBV30 and TRBJ2-3; D is possibly TRBD1 (5 bases). Germline-derived CDR1 and CDR2 are GTSNPN and SVGIG (reference sequence). Trimming took off 3 bases at V and 6 bases at J, with 10 bases between the two ends. The CDR3 sequence is 12 residues long. Written as DNA, the CDR3 is TGTGCCTGGAGAGGCCCAGGGGATACGCAGTATTTT. It encodes CAWRGPGDTQYF.